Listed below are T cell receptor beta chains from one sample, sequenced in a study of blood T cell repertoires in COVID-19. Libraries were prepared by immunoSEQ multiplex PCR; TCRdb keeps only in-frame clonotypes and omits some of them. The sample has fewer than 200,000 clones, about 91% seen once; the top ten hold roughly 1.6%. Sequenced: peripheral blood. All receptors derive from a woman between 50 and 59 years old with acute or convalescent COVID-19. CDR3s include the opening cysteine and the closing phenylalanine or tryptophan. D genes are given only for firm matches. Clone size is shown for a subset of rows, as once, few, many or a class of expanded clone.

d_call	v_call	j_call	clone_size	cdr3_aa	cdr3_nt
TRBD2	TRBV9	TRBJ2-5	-	CASTRLAGGVETQYF	TGTGCCAGCACAAGACTAGCGGGAGGGGTGGAGACCCAGTACTTC
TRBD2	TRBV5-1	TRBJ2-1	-	CASSLRTGNPLLAGETYNEQFF	TGCGCCAGCAGCCTCCGCACAGGGAACCCCCTACTAGCGGGAGAAACCTACAATGAGCAGTTCTTC
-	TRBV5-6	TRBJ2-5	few	CASRTRNQETQYF	TGTGCCAGCAGGACAAGGAATCAAGAGACCCAGTACTTC
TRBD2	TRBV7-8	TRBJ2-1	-	CASSTGLGNEQFF	TGTGCCAGCAGCACTGGACTAGGAAATGAGCAGTTCTTC
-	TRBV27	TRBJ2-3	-	CASSLPGASQYF	TGTGCCAGCAGTTTACCAGGTGCATCGCAGTATTTT
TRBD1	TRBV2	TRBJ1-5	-	CASSEAGTGVGQPQHF	TGTGCCAGCAGTGAAGCAGGGACAGGGGTCGGTCAGCCCCAGCATTTT
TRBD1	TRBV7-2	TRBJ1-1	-	CASTLQGTNTEAFF	TGTGCCAGCACCTTACAGGGGACGAACACTGAAGCTTTCTTT
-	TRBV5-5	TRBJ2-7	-	CASSSSAHYEQYF	TGTGCCAGCAGCTCCAGCGCCCACTACGAGCAGTACTTC
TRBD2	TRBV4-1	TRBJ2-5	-	CASSQEKAGAETQYF	TGCGCCAGCAGCCAAGAGAAAGCGGGGGCAGAGACCCAGTACTTC
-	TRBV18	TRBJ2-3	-	CASSPRSGSSTDTQYF	TGTGCCAGCTCACCCCGCAGCGGGTCTAGCACAGATACGCAGTATTTT
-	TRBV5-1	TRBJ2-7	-	CASSLFIFGESSYEQYF	TGCGCCAGCAGCTTGTTTATCTTCGGGGAATCGTCCTACGAGCAGTACTTC
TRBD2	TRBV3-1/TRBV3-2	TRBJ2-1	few	CASSRYSGSSYNEQFF	TGTGCCAGCAGCCGATATAGCGGGAGCTCCTACAATGAGCAGTTCTTC
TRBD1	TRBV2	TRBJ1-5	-	CASTRTGSTPQHF	TGTGCCAGCACCCGGACAGGGAGCACGCCCCAGCATTTT
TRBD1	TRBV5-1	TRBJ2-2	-	CASSYDRATGELFF	TGCGCCAGCAGCTACGACAGGGCCACCGGGGAGCTGTTTTTT
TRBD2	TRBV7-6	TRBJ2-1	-	CASSLELAGVEEQFF	TGTGCCAGCAGCTTGGAACTAGCGGGAGTTGAGGAGCAGTTCTTC
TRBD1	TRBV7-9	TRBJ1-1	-	CASSLPGGKTEAFF	TGTGCCAGCAGCTTACCAGGGGGGAAGACTGAAGCTTTCTTT